A single sample is the source of the 4 T cell receptor beta chains below, sequenced in a study of T cell repertoires in cytomegalovirus infection. TCRdb fed the reads into MiXCR, producing one record per CDR3 protein. Here the sample spans a few hundred thousand distinct CDR3 sequences, over 35% being singletons. Antigen specificity for these receptors is unknown. The sample here was cultured PBMCs, taken from culture after CMV antigen stimulation. These receptors originate from a human donor in good health (CMV status not recorded). Some clones in this sample may be carry-over from other donors' samples.

The rearrangement joins TRBV27 to TRBJ2-7; D gene ambiguous. This CDR3 region has 14 residues. Trimming took off 0 bases at V and 0 bases at J, with 6 bases between the two ends. Germline-derived CDR1 and CDR2 are MNHEY and SMNVEV (reference sequence). The CDR3 DNA reads TGTGCCAGCAGTTTATCGTTCAGCTCCTACGAGCAGTACTTC. Its protein product is CASSLSFSSYEQYF.

In the case of this clonotype: At one end the junction does not follow the germline gene, possibly because of a read error. This sequence joins TRBV5-3 and TRBJ1-3; TRBD1 might be the D (5 bases). TRBV5-3 counts as an open reading frame of uncertain function. The CDR3 runs 15 residues. CDR3 nucleotide sequence: TGTGCCAGCAGCTTGGGACGGACTCTGAGAAACACCATATATTTT. This translates into CASSLGRTLRNTIYF.

This clonotype has only a few counts. The chain joins TRBV2 to TRBJ1-3, with 10 nucleotides matching TRBD1. Germline lookup yields CDR1 SNHLY and CDR2 FYNNEI. Losses at the gene ends were 2 bases for V and 4 bases for J; bases not matched to a gene: 8. CDR3 size: 17 residues. CDR3 nucleotide sequence: TGTGCCAGCAGTGAATCCCAGACAGGGGGCATAGGAAACACCATATATTTT. The encoded protein is CASSESQTGGIGNTIYF.

The rearrangement links TRBV20-1 to TRBJ1-1; 7 nucleotides align to TRBD1. V was clipped by 6 bases and J by 0 bases; unmatched bases: 13. The CDR3 sequence is 16 residues long. Germline CDR1 reads DFQATT; CDR2 reads SNEGSKA (reference sequence). The CDR3 nucleotides read TGCAGTGCCACCAAGCACAGGGGACCATTGAACACTGAAGCTTTCTTT. This translates into CSATKHRGPLNTEAFF.